These 2 T cell receptor beta chains came from one sample sequenced in a study of beta chain features in type 1 diabetes. Study results and caveats: TCRB CDR3s from Type 1 diabetes patients were moderately but significantly shorter in all four CD4+ subsets.

Every bit of the isolated RNA underwent reverse transcription, so sequencing read expressed TCRB transcripts. Some clones are missing from TCRdb's copy, which holds only in-frame ones; the method was immunoSEQ multiplex PCR. The sample records about 370,000 clones, around a tenth being singletons. No cognate antigen is known for these TCRs. The sequenced sample was central memory CD4+ T cells from blood. The receptors stem from a man aged 30 to 45 with type 1 diabetes.

This sequence joins TRBV5-1 and TRBJ2-5; 7 positions agree with TRBD1. Germline V gene lookup returns CDR1 SGHRS and CDR2 YFSETQ. V was pared by 4 bases and J by 5 bases, with 11 bases of the junction left unmatched. The CDR3 has 15 residues. The chain's CDR3 is CASSPLDRAGETQYF. The CDR3 region has the DNA TGCGCCAGCAGCCCGTTAGACAGGGCTGGGGAGACCCAGTACTTC.

The chain links TRBV7-3 to TRBJ2-1, with 8 nucleotides matching TRBD2. Looked up from germline, CDR1 is SGHTA and CDR2 is FQGTGA. V lost 5 bases, J lost 0 bases, and 6 bases stayed unmatched. This CDR3 comprises 16 residues. The CDR3 loop reads CASSKAGTSSYNEQFF. The CDR3 coding sequence is TGTGCCAGCAGCAAAGCCGGGACTAGCTCCTACAATGAGCAGTTCTTC.